The 19 T cell receptor beta chains given below trace back to one sample, sequenced in a study of lymphopenia after photon versus proton radiotherapy (dated by TCRdb to the late 2010s). The library was prepared using the immunoSEQ multiplex PCR assay. The immuneACCESS repertoire file appears here via TCRdb, limited to in-frame rearrangements. These files lack a portion of the clones; in checked studies, under half of the deficit traces to unresolved V genes, and the cause of the others is not known. Present in this sample are roughly 32,000 clones, around 94% of which were seen just once. Roughly 0.71% of the sample rests with the top ten. The sample in question was peripheral blood, obtained from a patient treated with photon-based radiotherapy. The receptors come from a woman between 50 and 59 years old with cholangiocarcinoma.

The V gene is TRBV19, the J gene TRBJ2-3, with 11 nucleotides matching TRBD1. The germline V gene encodes CDR1 LNHDA and CDR2 SQIVND (reference sequence). Losses at the gene ends were 3 bases for V and 4 bases for J; bases not matched to a gene: 3. The CDR3 loop spans 15 amino acids. The DNA for the CDR3 is TGTGCCAGTAGTATGGGGGACAGGGGGGCAGATACGCAGTATTTT. It codes for CASSMGDRGADTQYF.

The chain recombines TRBV5-4 with TRBJ1-1; 7 bases align to TRBD1. Looked up from germline, CDR1 is SGHNT and CDR2 is YYREEE (reference sequence). The ends lost 4 bases at V and 1 base at J; junction bases unmatched: 4. CDR3 length equals 14 residues. CDR3 bases: TGTGCCAGCAGCCTGGACAGGAGGAACACTGAAGCTTTCTTT. It translates to CASSLDRRNTEAFF.

The chain couples TRBV7-8 to TRBJ2-7; tentatively, D is TRBD1 (6 bases). Germline CDR1 SGHVS, CDR2 FQNEAQ. This CDR3 has 14 residues. V dropped 1 base and J dropped 7 bases, with 14 bases sitting between them. CDR3: CASSLEDSRREQYF. CDR3 DNA: TGTGCCAGCAGCTTAGAGGACAGCCGTCGGGAGCAGTACTTC.

The V gene is TRBV29-1, the J gene TRBJ1-2, with TRBD1 identical over 10 bases. J lost 4 bases, V lost 3 bases, and 5 bases had no gene match. The V gene's germline CDR1 is SQVTM and CDR2 ANQGSEA. The length of the CDR3 is 14 residues. As DNA, the CDR3 is TGCAGCGTTGATGGGGGACAGGGGATCTATGGCTACACCTTC. Translated: CSVDGGQGIYGYTF.

This rearrangement joins TRBV19 to TRBJ1-2; the D gene is possibly TRBD1 (6 bases). The V end was cut by 4 bases, the J end by 5 bases, with 11 bases between. The length of the CDR3 is 13 residues. Germline CDR1 reads LNHDA; CDR2 reads SQIVND (reference sequence). In nucleotides, the CDR3 is TGTGCCAGTAGTACACAGGGAGCATATGGCTACACCTTC. This codes for CASSTQGAYGYTF.

The chain recombines TRBV6-5 with TRBJ1-2, with a weak D call TRBD1 (6 bases). CDR1 and CDR2 (germline): MNHEY, SVGAGI. This CDR3 region has 15 residues. Trimming cost V 5 bases and J 4 bases, with 17 bases left between them. This CDR3 reads CASSRPGQRFYGYTF. The CDR3 DNA reads TGTGCCAGCAGTAGACCAGGACAGCGATTCTATGGCTACACCTTC.

This clone was seen a single time. The chain combines TRBV19 with TRBJ2-7, with a tentative D call TRBD2 (6 bases). Trimming pared 4 bases from V and 5 bases from J, leaving 12 bases between. Germline V gene data show CDR1 as LNHDA and CDR2 as SQIVND (reference sequence). The CDR3 length is 13 residues. CDR3 sequence reads: CASSTAGGDEQYF. The CDR3 region has the DNA TGTGCCAGTAGTACAGCAGGAGGGGACGAGCAGTACTTC.

The chain uses TRBV15 and TRBJ1-2; no clear D. In germline, CDR1 is LNHNV, CDR2 YYDKDF (reference sequence). The CDR3 covers 14 residues. V lost 4 bases and J lost 0, with 9 bases in between. The CDR3 is CATSNVESNYGYTF. CDR3 coding DNA: TGTGCCACCAGCAACGTAGAATCTAACTATGGCTACACCTTC.

There are a few counts of this clone. The chain links TRBV5-1 to TRBJ2-1; D is possibly TRBD1 or TRBD2 (5 bases each). This CDR3 has 16 amino acids. V gave up 2 bases and J gave up 8 bases, with 20 bases separating them. Germline CDR1 SGHRS, CDR2 YFSETQ. CDR3 DNA: TGCGCCAGCAGCTTAACCGGGACGGACTTACCCTATGAGCAGTTCTTC. As protein: CASSLTGTDLPYEQFF.

This clone has only one observation. The V gene is TRBV6-4, the J gene TRBJ2-5; 8 bases align to TRBD1. The CDR3 is 15 amino acids. Unmatched junction bases numbered 8, after V lost 3 bases and J lost 5 bases. CDR1 MRHNA and CDR2 SNTAGT come from the germline V gene. CDR3 DNA: TGTGCCAGCAGTGATTCGACAGGGGATGGGGAGACCCAGTACTTC. Protein: CASSDSTGDGETQYF.

The chain links TRBV10-3 to TRBJ2-7, with TRBD2 as a possible D gene (6 bases). The V gene's germline CDR1 is ENHRY and CDR2 SYGVKD. The CDR3 covers 13 residues. V lost 1 base and J lost 3, with 7 bases in between. The CDR3 DNA sequence: TGTGCCATCAGTGAGTTGGGGGGCTACGAGCAGTACTTC. It yields the protein CAISELGGYEQYF.

Only one count was recorded for this clone. The chain carries TRBV9 and TRBJ2-7; no firm D call. V was shortened by 3 bases and J by 2 bases, with 15 bases between the two germline ends. The CDR3 contains 15 residues. Germline CDR1 SGDLS, CDR2 YYNGEE. The CDR3 protein is CASSASYLDTYEQYF. In DNA form, the CDR3 reads TGTGCCAGCAGCGCCTCGTATTTAGACACCTACGAGCAGTACTTC.

This clone was found once. The rearrangement joins TRBV11-2 to TRBJ2-4, with D possibly TRBD1 on 5 matching bases. Germline V gene data show CDR1 as SGHAT and CDR2 as FQNNGV. CDR3 size: 16 residues. V was trimmed by 3 bases and J by 5 bases, leaving 17 bases between them. The CDR3 region is CASSLGPGGVENIQYF. The CDR3, as DNA: TGTGCCAGCAGCTTGGGGCCAGGTGGGGTGGAAAACATTCAGTACTTC.

The chain carries TRBV29-1 and TRBJ2-5; D might be TRBD1 or TRBD2, each matching 5 bases. Trimming pared 8 bases from V and 6 bases from J, leaving 16 bases between. The length of the CDR3 is 12 residues. Germline values: CDR1 SQVTM, CDR2 ANQGSEA. The CDR3 coding sequence is TGCAGCACTGGGGGACGGCAAAAGACCCAGTACTTC. Amino acid sequence: CSTGGRQKTQYF.

This chain links TRBV2 with TRBJ1-1, with a possible D match to TRBD1 (5 bases). The germline CDR1 and CDR2 sequences are SNHLY and FYNNEI. CDR3 length: 14 amino acids. The ends were cut back, 1 base at V and 9 bases at J, with 15 bases in the middle. Here the CDR3 reads CASSEEPGRAKAFF. In DNA, the CDR3 is TGTGCCAGCAGTGAAGAGCCGGGGCGGGCAAAAGCTTTCTTT.

This clone was found once. V and J are TRBV7-9 and TRBJ1-6; D gene uncertain. Germline CDR1 reads SEHNR; CDR2 reads FQNEAQ (reference sequence). This CDR3 region has 15 residues. V was pared by 5 bases and J by 2 bases, with 10 bases between. Here the CDR3 DNA reads TGTGCCAGCAGCGAGGGATTCCCCTATAATTCACCCCTCCACTTT. This codes for CASSEGFPYNSPLHF. Full variable domain (rest looked up from reference TRBV7-9 and TRBJ1-6): DTGVSQNPRHKITKRGQNVTFRCDPISEHNRLYWYRQTLGQGPEFLTYFQNEAQLEKSRLLSDRFSAERPKGSFSTLEIQRTEQGDSAMYLCASSEGFPYNSPLHFGNGTRLTVT.

The V and J genes are TRBV5-1 and TRBJ1-2; a possible D gene is TRBD1 (5 bases). V lost 4 bases to trimming and J lost 5 bases, with 18 bases between them. There are 15 residues in the CDR3. CDR1 is SGHRS, CDR2 YFSETQ, per germline. The CDR3 sequence: CASSPGPLSHYGYTF. The CDR3 DNA reads TGCGCCAGCAGCCCAGGGCCTCTCTCACATTATGGCTACACCTTC.

The chain has TRBV4-3 and TRBJ1-5; no firm D call. CDR3 length: 15 amino acids. Trimming removed 0 bases from V and 9 bases from J, with 15 bases in between. Germline V lookup: CDR1 LGHNA, CDR2 YSLEER. CDR3 protein: CASSQDPIPSSPQHF. The DNA of the CDR3 is TGCGCCAGCAGCCAAGATCCTATACCGTCTTCGCCCCAGCATTTT.

This chain connects TRBV27 to TRBJ1-1; D unclear. Trimming left V 5 bases short and J 8 bases short, with 15 bases between. Germline CDR1 MNHEY, CDR2 SMNVEV (reference sequence). The CDR3 has 13 amino acids. The CDR3 reads CASSHYESPEAFF. The CDR3 DNA is TGTGCCAGCAGTCACTACGAGTCCCCGGAAGCTTTCTTT.